Presented here are 3 T cell receptor beta chains from one specimen sequenced in a study of cytomegalovirus exposure and HLA in healthy donors. Primers: 60 Vbeta forward and 13 Jbeta reverse. TCRdb keeps only in-frame clones here, not all; method: immunoSEQ multiplex PCR. The sample carries over 85,000 clones, approximately 83% recorded once. Sequencing input: PBMCs. Receptors were obtained from a man aged 40-49 years in good health and CMV-seronegative.

V gene TRBV10-3 combines with J gene TRBJ2-3; D gene uncertain. The CDR3 totals 13 residues. Germline CDR1 and CDR2: ENHRY and SYGVKD. V lost 2 bases, J lost 0 bases, and 3 bases lay in between. The CDR3 region has the DNA TGTGCCATCAGTGAGGGCAGCACAGATACGCAGTATTTT. It specifies CAISEGSTDTQYF.

This chain uses TRBV30 with TRBJ2-6; perhaps TRBD1 as D (5 bases). V lost 2 bases to trimming and J lost 0 bases, with 14 bases between them. The germline gives CDR1 GTSNPN, CDR2 SVGIG (reference sequence). The CDR3 loop spans 17 amino acids. The CDR3 nucleotides read TGTGCCTGGAGTTCATCCAGGGTCCCCTCTGGGGCCAACGTCCTGACTTTC. It yields the protein CAWSSSRVPSGANVLTF.

The chain uses TRBV15 and TRBJ2-1; TRBD1 aligns across 7 bases. Losses at the gene ends were 8 bases for V and 4 bases for J; bases not matched to a gene: 2. The germline gives CDR1 LNHNV, CDR2 YYDKDF (reference sequence). The CDR3 extends over 12 amino acids. CDR3 sequence reads: CATATGYNEQFF. The CDR3 DNA is TGTGCCACCGCGACAGGGTACAATGAGCAGTTCTTC.